The 26 T cell receptor beta chains in this list originate from one sample, sequenced in a study of identical twins. TCRdb ran MiXCR on the 5' RACE reads and lists one entry per CDR3 protein. The sample yields about 430,000 distinct CDR3 sequences, 18% seen once. The sample comprised naive T cells sorted from blood. Receptors originate from a man aged 50 or older in good health.

This clonotype came up many times. This chain joins TRBV10-3 and TRBJ2-7; 12 nucleotides agree with TRBD1. The CDR3 runs to 14 residues. Per germline, CDR1 ENHRY and CDR2 SYGVKD. The V and J ends lost 11 bases and 5 bases, in that order; junction bases with no gene match: 10. This CDR3 reads CAVTKGQGADEQYF. CDR3 bases: TGTGCCGTAACCAAGGGACAGGGGGCTGACGAGCAGTACTTC.

This clonotype was observed many times. This chain uses TRBV21-1 with TRBJ2-3; the D call of TRBD2 is as the table states it, not checked on the DNA. TRBV21-1 is described as a pseudogene. The CDR3 length is 17 residues. CDR3 nucleotides: TGTGCCAGCAGCAAAGTCTTCCGAGCGGGACGCACAGATACGCAGTATTTT. Translated, it gives CASSKVFRAGRTDTQYF.

The table lists this clonotype with many counts. V gene TRBV6-5 combines with J gene TRBJ2-5, with 9 bases aligning to TRBD1. CDR3 length equals 16 residues. The V and J ends lost 2 bases and 0 bases, in that order; junction bases with no gene match: 4. Germline lookup yields CDR1 MNHEY and CDR2 SVGAGI. CDR3 sequence reads: CASSYQQGANQETQYF. The CDR3 region has the DNA TGTGCCAGCAGTTACCAACAGGGGGCGAACCAAGAGACCCAGTACTTC.

The rearrangement links TRBV18 to TRBJ1-2, with 8 bases that match TRBD1. Germline values: CDR1 KGHSH, CDR2 LQKENI. The CDR3 covers 15 residues. Trimming took 6 bases from V and 6 from J; bases not matched to a gene: 12. The DNA of the CDR3 is TGTGCCAGCTCGTCGACAGGGGTTCCTTCCGATGGCTACACCTTC. Residues: CASSSTGVPSDGYTF.

This clonotype was seen repeatedly, ten times or more. The chain uses TRBV7-2 and TRBJ2-1; 10 nucleotides agree with TRBD2. The V and J ends lost 8 bases and 13 bases, in that order; junction bases with no gene match: 11. Germline values: CDR1 SGHTA, CDR2 FQGNSA. The CDR3 has 13 amino acids. CDR3 nucleotides: TGTGCCAGCGATAAGCGGGAGGGTAACGGACAGTTCTTC. Translating gives CASDKREGNGQFF.

This clonotype was counted only a few times. The chain combines TRBV20-1 with TRBJ1-4, with TRBD1 matching over 9 bases. J was trimmed by 8 bases and V by 4 bases; bases with no gene match: 8. This CDR3 spans 14 amino acids. Germline V gene data show CDR1 as DFQATT and CDR2 as SNEGSKA (reference sequence). CDR3 sequence (DNA): TGCAGTGCTACCGGACAGGGGAATGGCGAAAAACTGTTTTTT. As protein: CSATGQGNGEKLFF.

This clonotype has only a few counts. The gene calls are TRBV28 and TRBJ2-5; D may match TRBD1 or TRBD2 (5 bases each). Trimming stripped 6 bases from V and 0 bases from J, with 14 bases between. From germline, CDR1 is MDHEN and CDR2 SYDVKM. CDR3 length: 15 amino acids. Here the CDR3 reads CASSSGTSYQETQYF. The DNA for the CDR3 is TGTGCCAGCAGCTCCGGGACCTCGTACCAAGAGACCCAGTACTTC.

This clonotype has only a few counts. The chain links TRBV6-2 or TRBV6-3 to TRBJ2-1; D gene ambiguous. CDR1 and CDR2 (germline): MNHEY, SVGEGT. Between the trimmed V and J ends, which lost 10 bases and 4 bases, there was a span of 8 bases. This CDR3 is built from 11 residues. The CDR3 protein is CATVRYNEQFF. CDR3 coding DNA: TGTGCCACCGTCAGATACAATGAGCAGTTCTTC.

This chain connects TRBV3-1 to TRBJ2-7; D gene ambiguous. The CDR3 is 15 amino acids. Germline V gene lookup returns CDR1 LGHDT and CDR2 YNNKEL (reference sequence). The V end was cut by 0 bases, the J end by 2 bases, with 11 bases between. The CDR3 nucleotides are TGTGCCAGCAGCCAAGAGCCCCAGTTGGCCTACGAGCAGTACTTC. It is translated as CASSQEPQLAYEQYF.

This chain uses TRBV6-1 with TRBJ1-4; D is possibly TRBD1 (5 bases). Looked up from germline, CDR1 is MNHNS and CDR2 is SASEGT. V dropped 3 bases and J dropped 7 bases, with 18 bases sitting between them. The CDR3 spans 16 residues. The CDR3 DNA sequence: TGTGCCAGCAGTGAGCAGGGAGAGGTGTTCTCTGAAAAACTGTTTTTT. It encodes CASSEQGEVFSEKLFF.

This clonotype was counted only a few times. This chain uses TRBV28 with TRBJ2-2; 8 bases are shared with TRBD1. From germline, CDR1 is MDHEN and CDR2 SYDVKM. The ends lost 7 bases at V and 5 bases at J; junction bases unmatched: 9. This CDR3 is built from 15 residues. CDR3 DNA: TGTGCCAGCAATCTCGGGACAGGAGGTACCGGGGAGCTGTTTTTT. The encoded protein is CASNLGTGGTGELFF.

At least ten counts were recorded for this clonotype. This chain uses TRBV30 with TRBJ2-2, with 7 nucleotides matching TRBD1. Per germline, CDR1 GTSNPN and CDR2 SVGIG (reference sequence). The CDR3 totals 15 residues. The V gene end was trimmed by 1 base and the J gene end by 6 bases; junction bases not matched to a gene: 8. This CDR3 reads CAWSGIQGKSGELFF. In nucleotides, the CDR3 is TGTGCCTGGAGTGGAATACAGGGGAAGTCCGGGGAGCTGTTTTTT.

This clonotype has just one count. The rearrangement links TRBV7-2 to TRBJ2-5, with 9 nucleotides matching TRBD1. V was clipped by 5 bases and J by 6 bases; unmatched bases: 4. Germline CDR1 is SGHTA and CDR2 is FQGNSA. The CDR3 runs to 13 residues. The CDR3 loop reads CASSRQGGKTQYF. DNA for the CDR3: TGTGCCAGCAGCCGACAGGGGGGGAAGACCCAGTACTTC.

J is TRBJ2-7 and V is TRBV20-1; D may correspond to TRBD1 or TRBD2 (5 bases each). V dropped 3 bases and J dropped 5 bases, with 17 bases sitting between them. The CDR3 length is 14 residues. Germline V gives CDR1 DFQATT, CDR2 SNEGSKA (reference sequence). The CDR3 spells CSARAPGRDHEQYF. The CDR3 bases are TGCAGTGCTAGGGCCCCAGGAAGGGACCACGAGCAGTACTTC.

The chain joins TRBV5-1 to TRBJ2-3, with D unclear. Germline V lookup: CDR1 SGHRS, CDR2 YFSETQ. Trimming left V 0 bases short and J 0 bases short, with 5 bases between. This CDR3 is 14 amino acids long. The CDR3 DNA sequence: TGCGCCAGCAGCTTGGTGGCAAGCACAGATACGCAGTATTTT. Its translation: CASSLVASTDTQYF.

The chain combines TRBV15 with TRBJ2-4, with 7 bases aligning to TRBD2. From germline, CDR1 is LNHNV and CDR2 YYDKDF (reference sequence). The CDR3 length is 17 residues. J lost 1 base, V lost 5 bases, and 11 bases had no gene match. The CDR3 DNA reads as TGTGCCACCAGCGGATGGGGGGGGGTAAGGGCCAAAAACATTCAGTACTTC. Its translation: CATSGWGGVRAKNIQYF.

This clonotype was seen a few times. Without the conserved terminal phenylalanine or tryptophan, this CDR3 likely stems from a read error. The chain couples TRBV9 to TRBJ2-1; TRBD2 might be the D (5 bases). Deletions cut 3 bases from V and 6 bases from J, with 22 bases between. Per germline, CDR1 SGDLS and CDR2 YYNGEE. The CDR3 runs to 17 residues. The CDR3 loop is CASSGNPGGESVNEQFL. The CDR3 DNA sequence: TGTGCCAGCAGCGGTAACCCCGGTGGGGAGAGTGTCAATGAGCAGTTCCTC.

This clonotype has at least ten counts. The J gene is TRBJ2-7, the V gene TRBV11-2, with D perhaps TRBD1 or TRBD2 (6 bases each). CDR1 and CDR2 from the germline V gene are SGHAT and FQNNGV. The CDR3 is 15 amino acids. The ends were cut back, 1 base at V and 3 bases at J, with 13 bases in the middle. CDR3 loop: CASSLGLGGIYEQYF. CDR3 in DNA: TGTGCCAGCAGCTTAGGTCTAGGGGGGATCTACGAGCAGTACTTC.

In its sample, this clonotype was seen once. The CDR3 here is CASSLATEGDEQFF. The CDR3 nucleotides read TGTGCCAGCAGCTTAGCGACGGAGGGCGATGAGCAGTTCTTC. The V call is TRBV11-1, the J call TRBJ2-1, with D tentatively TRBD2 (6 bases). Trimming shortened V by 0 bases and J by 8 bases, and 11 bases separated the two germline ends. CDR3 length: 14 amino acids. Germline loops: CDR1 SGHAT, CDR2 FQDESV (reference sequence).

This chain joins TRBV28 and TRBJ2-7; TRBD2 aligns across 8 bases. The germline V gene has CDR1 MDHEN and CDR2 SYDVKM. With V trimmed by 3 bases and J by 5 bases, 3 bases remained unmatched. The CDR3 runs 13 residues. Written as DNA, the CDR3 is TGTGCCAGCAGTTTTCAGCGGGGGCACGAGCAGTACTTC. Protein product: CASSFQRGHEQYF.

At least ten counts were recorded for this clonotype. One end of the junction fails to match germline, which may point to a read error. The gene calls are TRBV20-1 and TRBJ2-1; 10 nucleotides line up with TRBD2. The CDR3 has 14 amino acids. Germline CDR1 reads DFQATT; CDR2 reads SNEGSKA (reference sequence). For the CDR3, the DNA is TGCAGTGCCAGAGAGACTAGCGGGTGGAATGAGCAGTTCTTC. It translates to CSARETSGWNEQFF.

The rearrangement joins TRBV4-3 to TRBJ1-1; TRBD1 is a possible D gene (6 bases). CDR3 length equals 15 residues. Deletions cut 4 bases from V and 3 bases from J, with 15 bases between. The V gene's germline CDR1 is LGHNA and CDR2 YSLEER. This CDR3 is CASSPLVQGYTEAFF. The CDR3 DNA is TGCGCCAGCAGCCCACTCGTACAGGGTTACACTGAAGCTTTCTTT.

This clonotype was seen a handful of times. The chain joins TRBV6-2 or TRBV6-3 to TRBJ2-7, with 8 positions matching TRBD2. The CDR3 loop spans 17 amino acids. Germline loops: CDR1 MNHEY, CDR2 SVGEGT. With V trimmed by 0 bases and J by 0 bases, 7 bases remained unmatched. The CDR3 sequence: CASSYSSSGFFSYEQYF. CDR3 nucleotide sequence: TGTGCCAGCAGTTACTCGTCTAGCGGGTTTTTCTCCTACGAGCAGTACTTC.

The V and J genes are TRBV5-5 and TRBJ2-3; 9 nucleotides agree with TRBD1. Losses at the gene ends were 0 bases for V and 4 bases for J; bases not matched to a gene: 3. The CDR3 is 15 amino acids. Germline loops: CDR1 SGHKS, CDR2 YYEKEE (reference sequence). This CDR3 reads CASSLGTGGADTQYF. The CDR3 nucleotides read TGTGCCAGCAGCTTGGGCACAGGGGGCGCAGATACGCAGTATTTT.

This chain links TRBV13 with TRBJ2-7, with 8 bases lining up with TRBD2. The V gene end was trimmed by 4 bases and the J gene end by 4 bases; junction bases not matched to a gene: 12. CDR1 and CDR2 (germline): PRHDT, FYEKMQ (reference sequence). The CDR3 consists of 16 residues. Here the CDR3 reads CASSSREGGARYEQYF. The CDR3 bases are TGTGCCAGCAGCTCCCGGGAGGGGGGGGCGAGATACGAGCAGTACTTC.

This clonotype was observed a few times. V is TRBV7-9 and J is TRBJ1-5, with a possible D match to TRBD1 (5 bases). From germline, CDR1 is SEHNR and CDR2 FQNEAQ (reference sequence). V lost 1 base and J lost 0, with 13 bases in between. The CDR3 totals 17 residues. The CDR3 DNA sequence: TGTGCCAGCAGCTTAGAGCAGGGCTTCTTTAGCAATCAGCCCCAGCATTTT. Translation gives CASSLEQGFFSNQPQHF.